The T cell receptor (beta chain) described here comes from a study of regulatory T cells in long-lasting Graves disease. Study observations and caveats: The study found TRBV28, TRBJ1-2 and TRBJ2-5 favored in persistent disease. Accuracy was perhaps lowered by the small sample size.

CDR3 regions were amplified by Arm-PCR using iRepertoire HTBI primers to build TCR beta libraries. TCRdb independently ran MiXCR on the multiplex PCR reads; one entry per CDR3 protein. The sample holds roughly 500,000 distinct CDR3 sequences; approximately 15% are singletons and the top ten take over 7.5%. Details on this clonotype: Its antigen is as yet unknown.

Germline V gene sequence: CDR1 DFQATT, CDR2 SNEGSKA (reference sequence). V lost 0 bases and J lost 4, with 12 bases in between. This CDR3 contains 14 residues. Time point here: newly diagnosed GD, antithyroid drugs for less than 3 months. The TCR library was made from RNA that had been extracted from PBMCs in TRIzol. These data were likewise used in another study, on T cells in Graves' hyperthyroidism and ophthalmopathy. That work states: With the HTBI primer set, the TCR CDR3 went through a first round of RT-PCR.

The chain employs TRBV20-1 and TRBJ1-2, with D maybe TRBD1 (6 bases). The sequenced sample was peripheral blood mononuclear cells (PBMCs), obtained at new diagnosis, from a patient treated with antithyroid drugs. The clonotype was recovered from a man aged 25-40 years with Graves disease. The CDR3 protein is CSAREWEGVYGYTF. The CDR3, as DNA: TGCAGTGCTAGAGAGTGGGAGGGGGTCTATGGCTACACCTTC.